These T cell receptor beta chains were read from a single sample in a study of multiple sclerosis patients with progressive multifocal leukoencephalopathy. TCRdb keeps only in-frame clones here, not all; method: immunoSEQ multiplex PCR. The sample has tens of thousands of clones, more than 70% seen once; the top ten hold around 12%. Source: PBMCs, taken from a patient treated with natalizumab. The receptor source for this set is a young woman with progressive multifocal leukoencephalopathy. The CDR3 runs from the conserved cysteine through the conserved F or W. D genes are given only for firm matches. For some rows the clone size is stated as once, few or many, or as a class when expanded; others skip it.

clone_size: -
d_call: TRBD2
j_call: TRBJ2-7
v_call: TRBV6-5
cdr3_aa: CASSYGGGADEQYF
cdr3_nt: TGTGCCAGCAGTTACGGCGGGGGGGCTGACGAGCAGTACTTC

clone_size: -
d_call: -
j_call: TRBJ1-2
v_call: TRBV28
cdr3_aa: CASQQAGRDLYGYTF
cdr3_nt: TGTGCCAGCCAGCAGGCGGGGAGGGACCTCTATGGCTACACCTTC

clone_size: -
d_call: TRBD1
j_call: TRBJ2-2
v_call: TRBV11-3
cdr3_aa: CASSPGQGRFGELFF
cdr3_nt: TGTGCCAGCAGCCCGGGACAGGGGAGGTTCGGGGAGCTGTTTTTT

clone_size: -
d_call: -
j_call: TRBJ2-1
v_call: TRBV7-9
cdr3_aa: CASSGPGTTYNEQFF
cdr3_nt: TGTGCCAGCAGCGGACCCGGGACAACCTACAATGAGCAGTTCTTC

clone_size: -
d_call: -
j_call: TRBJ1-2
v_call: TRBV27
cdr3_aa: CASSQGSQGYTF
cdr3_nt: TGTGCCAGCAGTCAGGGGTCACAAGGCTACACCTTC

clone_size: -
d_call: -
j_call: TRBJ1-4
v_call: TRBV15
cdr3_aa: CATRLPGLGNEKLFF
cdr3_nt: TGTGCCACCAGACTTCCGGGCCTAGGGAATGAAAAACTGTTTTTT

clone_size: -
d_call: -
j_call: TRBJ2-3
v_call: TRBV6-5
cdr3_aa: CASSYRGRTDTQYF
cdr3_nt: TGTGCCAGCAGTTACCGGGGTCGCACAGATACGCAGTATTTT

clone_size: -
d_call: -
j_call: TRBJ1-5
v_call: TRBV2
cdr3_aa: CASSDPQGRSVSNQPQHF
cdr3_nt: TGTGCCAGCAGTGACCCGCAGGGAAGGTCGGTCAGCAATCAGCCCCAGCATTTT

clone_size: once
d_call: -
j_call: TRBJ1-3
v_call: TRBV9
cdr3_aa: CASSVGGRTGNTIYF
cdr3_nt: TGTGCCAGCAGCGTCGGGGGGCGTACGGGAAACACCATATATTTT

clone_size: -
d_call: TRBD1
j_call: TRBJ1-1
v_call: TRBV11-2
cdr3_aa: CASSTDRGTEAFF
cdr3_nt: TGTGCCAGCTCAACGGACAGGGGTACTGAAGCTTTCTTT

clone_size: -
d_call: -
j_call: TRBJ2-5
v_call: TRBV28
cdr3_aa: CASSFEGWETQYF
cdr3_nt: TGTGCCAGCAGTTTTGAGGGGTGGGAGACCCAGTACTTC

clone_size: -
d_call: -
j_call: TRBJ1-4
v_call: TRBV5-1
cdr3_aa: CASSLGSSGKGEKLFF
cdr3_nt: TGCGCCAGCAGCTTGGGGTCGTCAGGTAAAGGTGAAAAACTGTTTTTT

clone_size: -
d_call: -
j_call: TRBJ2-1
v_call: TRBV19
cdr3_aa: CASSIAHEQFF
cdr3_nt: TGTGCCAGTAGCATAGCCCATGAGCAGTTCTTC

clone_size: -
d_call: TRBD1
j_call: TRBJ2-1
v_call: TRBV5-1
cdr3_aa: CASSLGQGSYNEQFF
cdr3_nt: TGCGCCAGCAGCTTGGGACAGGGGTCGTACAATGAGCAGTTCTTC

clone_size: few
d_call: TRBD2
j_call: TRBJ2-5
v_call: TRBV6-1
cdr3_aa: CASSERGGALMATQYF
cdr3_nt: TGTGCCAGCAGTGAACGGGGGGGGGCGCTCATGGCGACCCAGTACTTC

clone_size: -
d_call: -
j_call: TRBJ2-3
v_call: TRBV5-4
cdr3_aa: CASSLKTDTDTQYF
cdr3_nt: TGTGCCAGCAGCTTGAAAACAGACACAGATACGCAGTATTTT

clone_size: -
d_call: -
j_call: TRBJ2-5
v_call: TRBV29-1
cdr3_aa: CSVEDMPRQTQYF
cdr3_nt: TGCAGCGTTGAAGATATGCCTCGTCAGACCCAGTACTTC

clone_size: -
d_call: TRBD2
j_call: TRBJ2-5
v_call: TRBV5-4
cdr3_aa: CASSYPGLAQETQYF
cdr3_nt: TGTGCCAGCAGTTACCCCGGACTAGCGCAAGAGACCCAGTACTTC

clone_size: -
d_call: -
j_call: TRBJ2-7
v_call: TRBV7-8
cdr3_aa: CASSLMSGFDEQYF
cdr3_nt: TGTGCCAGCAGCTTAATGTCCGGGTTCGACGAGCAGTACTTC

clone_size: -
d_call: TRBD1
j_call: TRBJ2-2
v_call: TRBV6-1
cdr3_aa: CASSEVQGAQAGELFF
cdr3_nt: TGTGCCAGCAGTGAAGTCCAGGGGGCGCAAGCCGGGGAGCTGTTTTTT

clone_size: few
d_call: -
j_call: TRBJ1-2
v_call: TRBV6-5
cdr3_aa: CASSYKGLANYGYTF
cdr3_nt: TGTGCCAGCAGTTACAAGGGGCTGGCTAACTATGGCTACACCTTC

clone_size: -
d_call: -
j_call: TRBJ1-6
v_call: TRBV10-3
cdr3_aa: CAISANNSPLHF
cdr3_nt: TGTGCCATCAGTGCCAATAATTCACCCCTCCACTTT

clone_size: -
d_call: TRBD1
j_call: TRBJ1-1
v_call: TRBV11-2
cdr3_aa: CASSLDCGTGGGEAFF
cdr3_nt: TGTGCCAGCAGCTTAGATTGTGGGACAGGTGGAGGTGAAGCTTTCTTT

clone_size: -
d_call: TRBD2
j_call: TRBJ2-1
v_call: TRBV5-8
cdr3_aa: CASSRGTSGTYNEQFF
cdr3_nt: TGTGCCAGCAGCCGCGGGACTAGCGGCACATACAATGAGCAGTTCTTC

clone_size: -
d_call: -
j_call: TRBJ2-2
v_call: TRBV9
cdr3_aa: CASSVFSGELFF
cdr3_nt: TGTGCCAGCAGCGTATTCTCCGGGGAGCTGTTTTTT

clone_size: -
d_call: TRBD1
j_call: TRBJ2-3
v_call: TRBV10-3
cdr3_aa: CAISESDRGHTQYF
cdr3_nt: TGTGCCATCAGTGAGTCAGACAGGGGCCATACGCAGTATTTT

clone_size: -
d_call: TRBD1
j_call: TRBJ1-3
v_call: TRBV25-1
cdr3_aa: CASSSDRAEKGYTIYF
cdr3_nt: TGTGCCAGCAGTTCCGACAGGGCGGAGAAGGGATACACCATATATTTT

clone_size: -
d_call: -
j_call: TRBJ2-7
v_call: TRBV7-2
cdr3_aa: CASSILGQLAYEQYF
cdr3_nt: TGTGCCAGCAGCATACTTGGACAGTTGGCCTACGAGCAGTACTTC

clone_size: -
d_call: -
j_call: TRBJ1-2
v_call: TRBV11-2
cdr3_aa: CASSLDRTSGGYTF
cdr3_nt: TGTGCCAGCAGCTTAGATCGCACCTCCGGAGGCTACACCTTC

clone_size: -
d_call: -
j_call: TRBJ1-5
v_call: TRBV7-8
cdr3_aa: CASSPTLLPPGYNSNQPQHF
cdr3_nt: TGTGCCAGCAGCCCCACTTTACTGCCCCCAGGGTACAATAGCAATCAGCCCCAGCATTTT

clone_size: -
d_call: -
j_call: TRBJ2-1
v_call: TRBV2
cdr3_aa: CASRSLLGSYNEQFF
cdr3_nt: TGTGCCAGCAGATCCCTTTTAGGTTCCTACAATGAGCAGTTCTTC

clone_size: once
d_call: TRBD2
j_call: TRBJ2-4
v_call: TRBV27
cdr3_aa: CASSRLAGELLAKNIQYF
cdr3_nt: TGTGCCAGCAGTAGGCTAGCGGGAGAGTTACTAGCCAAAAACATTCAGTACTTC

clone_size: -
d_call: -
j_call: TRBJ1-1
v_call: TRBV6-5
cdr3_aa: CASRDVGYTEAFF
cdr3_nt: TGTGCCAGCAGAGACGTCGGGTACACTGAAGCTTTCTTT

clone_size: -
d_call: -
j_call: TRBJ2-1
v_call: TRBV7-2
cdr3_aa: CASSSSRVAFNEQFF
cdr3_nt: TGTGCCAGCAGCTCCTCCAGGGTAGCTTTCAATGAGCAGTTCTTC

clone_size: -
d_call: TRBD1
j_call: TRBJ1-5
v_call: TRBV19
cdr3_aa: CASTHRGQGLNQPQHF
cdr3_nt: TGTGCCAGTACCCACCGGGGACAGGGCCTAAATCAGCCCCAGCATTTT

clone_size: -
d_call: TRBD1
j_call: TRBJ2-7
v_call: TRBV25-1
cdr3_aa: CASSEWGQGDYEQYF
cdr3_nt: TGTGCCAGCAGTGAATGGGGACAGGGGGACTACGAGCAGTACTTC

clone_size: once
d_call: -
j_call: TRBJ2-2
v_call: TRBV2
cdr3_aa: CATREGPNTGELFF
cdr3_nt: TGTGCCACCAGGGAAGGACCGAACACCGGGGAGCTGTTTTTT

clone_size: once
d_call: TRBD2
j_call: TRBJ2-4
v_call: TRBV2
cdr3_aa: CASSPTSAGGNIQYF
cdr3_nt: TGTGCCAGCAGTCCTACTAGCGCGGGGGGGAACATTCAGTACTTC

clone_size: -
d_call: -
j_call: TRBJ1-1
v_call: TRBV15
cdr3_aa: CATSREKVPNTEAFF
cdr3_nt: TGTGCCACCAGCAGGGAAAAGGTTCCGAACACTGAAGCTTTCTTT

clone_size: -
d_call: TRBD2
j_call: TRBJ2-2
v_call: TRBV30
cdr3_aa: CAWRVAGGYTGELFF
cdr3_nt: TGTGCCTGGAGGGTGGCGGGAGGGTATACCGGGGAGCTGTTTTTT

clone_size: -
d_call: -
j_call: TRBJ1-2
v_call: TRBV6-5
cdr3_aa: CASSQKVTGGYTF
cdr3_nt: TGTGCCAGCAGCCAAAAGGTAACCGGCGGCTACACCTTC

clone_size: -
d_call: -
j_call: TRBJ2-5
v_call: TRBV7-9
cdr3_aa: CASTTVGRDQETQYF
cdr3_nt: TGTGCCAGCACCACGGTGGGCAGGGACCAAGAGACCCAGTACTTC

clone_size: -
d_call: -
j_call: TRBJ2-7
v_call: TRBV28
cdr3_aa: CASSLLGYEQYF
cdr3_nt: TGTGCCAGCAGTTTACTGGGGTACGAGCAGTACTTC

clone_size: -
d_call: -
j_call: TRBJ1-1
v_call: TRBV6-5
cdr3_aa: CASSYSRERLRSFF
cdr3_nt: TGTGCCAGCAGTTACTCTAGGGAGCGCCTTAGAAGTTTCTTT

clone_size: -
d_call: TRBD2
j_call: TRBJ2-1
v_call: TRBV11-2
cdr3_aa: CASSLGGSSGSYEQFF
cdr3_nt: TGTGCCAGCAGCTTAGGGGGGTCTAGCGGGAGCTATGAGCAGTTCTTC

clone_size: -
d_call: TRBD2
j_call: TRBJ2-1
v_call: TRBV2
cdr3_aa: CASSEGLAFEQFF
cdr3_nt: TGTGCCAGCAGTGAAGGACTAGCATTTGAGCAGTTCTTC

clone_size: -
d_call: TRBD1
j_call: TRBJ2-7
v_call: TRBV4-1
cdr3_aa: CASSQDRGQGGEQYF
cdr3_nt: TGCGCCAGCAGCCAAGATCGCGGACAGGGGGGCGAGCAGTACTTC

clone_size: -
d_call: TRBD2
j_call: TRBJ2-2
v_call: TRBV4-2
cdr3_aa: CASRSYSGAGGELFF
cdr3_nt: TGTGCCAGCAGATCCTATAGCGGGGCGGGCGGGGAGCTGTTTTTT

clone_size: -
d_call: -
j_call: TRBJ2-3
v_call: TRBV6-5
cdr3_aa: CASSYSGDTQYF
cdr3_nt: TGTGCCAGCAGTTACTCAGGGGATACGCAGTATTTT

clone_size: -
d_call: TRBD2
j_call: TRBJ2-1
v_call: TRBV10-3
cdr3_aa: CAISDPGLNNEQFF
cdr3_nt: TGTGCCATCAGTGATCCGGGACTAAACAATGAGCAGTTCTTC

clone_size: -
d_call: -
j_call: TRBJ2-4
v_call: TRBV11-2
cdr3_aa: CASSGGFGTYF
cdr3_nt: TGTGCCAGCAGCGGGGGGTTCGGAACCTACTTC

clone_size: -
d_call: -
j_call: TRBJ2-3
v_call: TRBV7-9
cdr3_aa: CASSLAGADTQYF
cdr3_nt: TGTGCCAGCAGCTTAGCAGGGGCAGATACGCAGTATTTT

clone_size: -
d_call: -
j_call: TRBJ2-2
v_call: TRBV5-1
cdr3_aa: CASSIRTAANTGELFF
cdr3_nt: TGCGCCAGCAGCATAAGGACAGCCGCGAACACCGGGGAGCTGTTTTTT

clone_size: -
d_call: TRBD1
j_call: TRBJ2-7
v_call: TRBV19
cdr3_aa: CASSPRTGGSYEQYF
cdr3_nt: TGTGCCAGTAGTCCCCGGACAGGGGGCTCCTACGAGCAGTACTTC

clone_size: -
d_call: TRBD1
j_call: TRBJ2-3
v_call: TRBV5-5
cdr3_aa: CASSLKTGGIDTQYF
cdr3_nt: TGTGCCAGCAGCCTGAAGACAGGGGGAATAGATACGCAGTATTTT

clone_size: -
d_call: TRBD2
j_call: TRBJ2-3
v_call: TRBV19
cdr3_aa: CASSNGGADTQYF
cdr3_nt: TGTGCCAGTAGTAACGGGGGGGCGGATACGCAGTATTTT

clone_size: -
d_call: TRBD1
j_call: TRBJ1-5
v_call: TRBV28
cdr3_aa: CASRKTGEKPQHF
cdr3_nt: TGTGCCAGCAGAAAGACAGGGGAGAAGCCCCAGCATTTT

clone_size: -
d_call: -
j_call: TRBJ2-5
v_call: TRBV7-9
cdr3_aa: CASSFMGIKTQYF
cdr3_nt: TGTGCCAGCAGCTTTATGGGTATAAAGACCCAGTACTTC

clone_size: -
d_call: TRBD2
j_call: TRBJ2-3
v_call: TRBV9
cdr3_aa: CASSAFQGTSGGLRDTQYF
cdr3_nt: TGTGCCAGCAGCGCTTTCCAGGGGACTAGCGGGGGGCTCAGAGATACGCAGTATTTT